This T cell receptor (beta chain) was sequenced during a study of T cells after yellow fever vaccination. Study outcomes and limitations: Post-booster reappearance was seen for most primary-vaccination clones (about 96% CD4, 80% to 90% CD8).

Only a few counts were recorded for this clonotype. No antigen is known for it. For TCR, cDNA came from 5'RACE template switching, which added a universal primer site and UMIs. TCRdb ran MiXCR on the 5' RACE reads and lists one entry per CDR3 protein. The sample lists some 600,000 distinct CDR3 sequences, around 16% occurring once. The input for sequencing was PBMCs, taken roughly 5 days after the first yellow fever vaccination. The source is a man between 18 and 35 years old who received the YFV17D yellow fever vaccine.

In DNA form, the CDR3 reads TGTGCCAGCTCCAAGGGGGATTTACCTGAAGCTTTCTTT. It yields the protein CASSKGDLPEAFF. The chain carries TRBV6-6 and TRBJ1-1; a weak D match, TRBD1 (6 bases). Germline lookup yields CDR1 MNHNY and CDR2 SVGAGI (reference sequence). Trimming cost V 8 bases and J 6 bases, with 16 bases left between them. The CDR3 loop spans 13 amino acids.